This T cell receptor (beta chain) came from a study of HIV-infected patients and healthy controls. The CDR3 length is 12 residues. V gave up 7 bases and J gave up 2 bases, with 11 bases separating them. In germline, CDR1 is GTSNPN, CDR2 SVGIG (reference sequence). Alpha and beta constant-region primers primed reverse transcription of 400 to 650 ng RNA. Using multiplexing indices, alpha and beta chain libraries were generated apart by chain-specific third strand synthesis. Each molecule carried a 12-nucleotide identifier made of two joined random hexamers added before amplification. TCRdb reprocessed the 5' RACE reads via MiXCR and lists one record per CDR3 protein. The profile shows about 7,000 distinct CDR3 sequences, around 9% of them singletons. Study results and limitations: Size-matching overweighted rare events from HIV-infected data when comparing patients with controls. Compared with untreated HIV+ repertoires, healthy controls showed roughly threefold more distinct CDR3s and higher Shannon diversity.

Antiretroviral therapy had run roughly three months, about 14 weeks, before follow-up blood collection. All unsorted peripheral T cells were captured because whole blood was used without fractionation. This clonotype was seen repeatedly, ten times or more. As yet, its antigen is unknown. The sequence came from an adult with HIV infection. The specimen comprised blood, sampled during antiretroviral therapy. The V gene is TRBV30, the J gene TRBJ1-1; D not certain. The CDR3 coding sequence is TGTGCCTCCACGGACCTAAACACTGAAGCTTTCTTT. Protein sequence: CASTDLNTEAFF.